The 10 T cell receptor beta chains presented below share a single source sample, sequenced in a study of T cell responses to AZD1222 COVID-19 vaccine (dated by TCRdb to about 2021). The receptor library was made with the immunoSEQ multiplex PCR assay. TCRdb obtained this table from immuneACCESS and retained in-frame rearrangements with V and J assigned. These tables miss some clones; where compared with another copy, unresolved V genes account for less than half of the shortfall, and the remainder is unexplained. In all, the sample holds 180,000 or so clones, and about 92% of those were seen once. The top ten constitute 1% to 1.5% of the sample. Reading the label with the study, this specimen's time point is: about 28 days (+/-7) after the second vaccine dose. The sequences come from peripheral blood, collected 28 days after the second AZD1222 dose. These receptors all stem from an adult who received the AZD1222 COVID-19 vaccine.

The J gene is TRBJ2-1, the V gene TRBV9; 7 nucleotides agree with TRBD2. Germline CDR1 SGDLS, CDR2 YYNGEE. The trim removed 0 bases at V and 2 bases at J, leaving 2 bases unmatched. This CDR3 is built from 15 residues. CDR3 nucleotides: TGTGCCAGCAGCGTAGAGCGGGGAACCTACAATGAGCAGTTCTTC. Residues: CASSVERGTYNEQFF. Supplemented by reference TRBV9 and TRBJ2-1, the full variable domain reads DSGVTQTPKHLITATGQRVTLRCSPRSGDLSVYWYQQSLDQGLQFLIQYYNGEERAKGNILERFSAQQFPDLHSELNLSSLELGDSALYFCASSVERGTYNEQFFGPGTRLTVL.

The V gene is TRBV5-1, the J gene TRBJ1-2; no clear D gene. V gave up 7 bases and J gave up 2 bases, with 12 bases separating them. CDR3 length: 13 amino acids. Germline assignment: CDR1 SGHRS and CDR2 YFSETQ. The chain's CDR3 is CASRLGSNYGYTF. The DNA of the CDR3 is TGCGCCAGCCGCCTCGGATCGAACTATGGCTACACCTTC.

This clone was found once. J is TRBJ1-1 and V is TRBV6-6; D might be TRBD1 (6 bases). CDR1 MNHNY and CDR2 SVGAGI come from the germline V gene (reference sequence). This CDR3 comprises 14 residues. V lost 7 bases to trimming and J lost 4 bases, with 16 bases between them. CDR3 residues: CASKGGGTITEAFF. CDR3 bases: TGTGCCAGCAAAGGGGGGGGCACAATCACTGAAGCTTTCTTT.

The V and J genes are TRBV28 and TRBJ2-7, with D perhaps matching TRBD2 (6 bases). Trimming took off 2 bases at V and 7 bases at J, with 15 bases between the two ends. The V gene's germline CDR1 is MDHEN and CDR2 SYDVKM. The CDR3 loop spans 14 amino acids. CDR3 nucleotide sequence: TGTGCCAGCAGTTTAGTGGGCGCGGAGGGGGAGCAGTACTTC. This codes for CASSLVGAEGEQYF. The complete variable domain, with remaining parts taken from reference TRBV28 and TRBJ2-7, reads DVKVTQSSRYLVKRTGEKVFLECVQDMDHENMFWYRQDPGLGLRLIYFSYDVKMKEKGDIPEGYSVSREKKERFSLILESASTNQTSMYLCASSLVGAEGEQYFGPGTRLTVT.

This chain links TRBV29-1 with TRBJ1-1, with a weak D call TRBD1 (5 bases). In germline, CDR1 is SQVTM, CDR2 ANQGSEA. The CDR3 is made up of 13 amino acids. V was trimmed by 6 bases and J by 4 bases, leaving 15 bases between them. CDR3 amino acids: CSVGGEVSTEAFF. CDR3 DNA sequence: TGCAGCGTGGGGGGGGAGGTGAGCACTGAAGCTTTCTTT.

The chain carries TRBV13 and TRBJ1-1; D may be TRBD1 (5 bases). The length of the CDR3 is 16 residues. CDR1 is PRHDT, CDR2 FYEKMQ, per germline (reference sequence). V lost 2 bases, J lost 2 bases, and 15 bases lay in between. DNA of the CDR3: TGTGCCAGCAGCTTATCCCCACTGGGACCAAACACTGAAGCTTTCTTT. Its translation is CASSLSPLGPNTEAFF.

The CDR3 DNA is TGTGCCACCAGCAGGGACAGGGGATTTAATAGCACAGATACGCAGTATTTT. It yields the protein CATSRDRGFNSTDTQYF. The chain recombines TRBV15 with TRBJ2-3, with 9 positions matching TRBD1. The germline V gene encodes CDR1 LNHNV and CDR2 YYDKDF (reference sequence). Trimming removed 3 bases from V and 0 bases from J; junction bases left unmatched: 7. This CDR3 has 17 amino acids.

The CDR3 is CASSPRTQRGELFF. CDR3 nucleotide sequence: TGCGCCAGCAGCCCCCGGACTCAGCGCGGGGAGCTGTTTTTT. The V call is TRBV4-1, the J call TRBJ2-2; weak D call: TRBD2 (5 bases). Trimming left V 4 bases short and J 7 bases short, with 13 bases between. CDR3 length equals 14 residues. Germline V gene data show CDR1 as MGHRA and CDR2 as YSYEKL.

The rearrangement joins TRBV5-1 to TRBJ1-3, with no clear D. This CDR3 has 14 residues. Trimming cost V 5 bases and J 0 bases, with 9 bases left between them. Germline V gene sequence: CDR1 SGHRS, CDR2 YFSETQ. CDR3: CASSPEGSGNTIYF. The CDR3 DNA is TGCGCCAGCAGTCCCGAGGGCTCTGGAAACACCATATATTTT. The complete variable domain, with remaining parts taken from reference TRBV5-1 and TRBJ1-3, reads KAGVTQTPRYLIKTRGQQVTLSCSPISGHRSVSWYQQTPGQGLQFLFEYFSETQRNKGNFPGRFSGRQFSNSRSEMNVSTLELGDSALYLCASSPEGSGNTIYFGEGSWLTVV.

The J gene is TRBJ2-2, the V gene TRBV27, with D perhaps TRBD1 (5 bases). Trimming removed 0 bases from V and 6 bases from J, with 8 bases in between. This CDR3 spans 14 amino acids. The V gene's germline CDR1 is MNHEY and CDR2 SMNVEV (reference sequence). In DNA, the CDR3 is TGTGCCAGCAGTTTATCCAGGGTACCCGGGGAGCTGTTTTTT. The encoded protein is CASSLSRVPGELFF.